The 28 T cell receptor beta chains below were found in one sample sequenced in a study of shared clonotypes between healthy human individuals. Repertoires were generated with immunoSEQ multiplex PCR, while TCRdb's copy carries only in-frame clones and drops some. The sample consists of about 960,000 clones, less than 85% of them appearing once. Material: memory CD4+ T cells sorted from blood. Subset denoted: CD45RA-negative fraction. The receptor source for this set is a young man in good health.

CDR3: CASSLQRGTGAYEQYF. Written as DNA, the CDR3 is TGCGCCAGCAGCCTACAACGGGGGACAGGGGCCTACGAGCAGTACTTC. V gene TRBV4-3 combines with J gene TRBJ2-7; TRBD1 agrees at 10 bases. The CDR3 runs 16 residues. Germline V gene data show CDR1 as LGHNA and CDR2 as YSLEER. V lost 4 bases and J lost 2; bases outside the gene matches: 8.

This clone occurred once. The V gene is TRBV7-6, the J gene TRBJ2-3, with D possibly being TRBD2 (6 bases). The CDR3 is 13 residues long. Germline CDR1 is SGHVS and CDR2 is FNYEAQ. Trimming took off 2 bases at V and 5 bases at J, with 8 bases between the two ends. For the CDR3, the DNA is TGTGCCAGCAGCTTATTGGGGGGAGATACGCAGTATTTT. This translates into CASSLLGGDTQYF.

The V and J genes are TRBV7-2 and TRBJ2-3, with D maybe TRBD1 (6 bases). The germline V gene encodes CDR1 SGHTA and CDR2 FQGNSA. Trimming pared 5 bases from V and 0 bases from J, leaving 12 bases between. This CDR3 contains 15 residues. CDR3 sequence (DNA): TGTGCCAGCAGCCAGACAGGTAGTAGCACAGATACGCAGTATTTT. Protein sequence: CASSQTGSSTDTQYF.

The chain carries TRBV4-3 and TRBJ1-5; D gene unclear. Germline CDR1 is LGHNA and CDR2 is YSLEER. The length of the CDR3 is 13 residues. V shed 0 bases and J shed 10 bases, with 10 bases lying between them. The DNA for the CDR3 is TGCGCCAGCAGCCAAGATCCGAGTCAACCCCAGCATTTT. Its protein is CASSQDPSQPQHF.

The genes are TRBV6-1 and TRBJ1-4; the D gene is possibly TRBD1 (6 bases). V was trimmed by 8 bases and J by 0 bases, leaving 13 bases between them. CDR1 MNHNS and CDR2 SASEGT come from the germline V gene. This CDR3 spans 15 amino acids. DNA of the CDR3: TGTGCCAGCGCCGCTGGACAGACAACTAATGAAAAACTGTTTTTT. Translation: CASAAGQTTNEKLFF.

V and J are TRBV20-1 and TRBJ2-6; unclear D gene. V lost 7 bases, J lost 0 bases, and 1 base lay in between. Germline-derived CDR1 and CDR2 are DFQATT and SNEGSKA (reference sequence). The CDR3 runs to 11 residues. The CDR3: CSGSGANVLTF. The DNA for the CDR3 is TGCAGTGGCTCTGGGGCCAACGTCCTGACTTTC.

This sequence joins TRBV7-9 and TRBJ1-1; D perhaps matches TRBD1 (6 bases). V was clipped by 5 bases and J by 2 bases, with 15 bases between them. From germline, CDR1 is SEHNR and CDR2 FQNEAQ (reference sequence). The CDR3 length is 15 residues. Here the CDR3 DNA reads TGTGCCAGCAGCACCAGCGACAGGTTAAACACTGAAGCTTTCTTT. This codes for CASSTSDRLNTEAFF.

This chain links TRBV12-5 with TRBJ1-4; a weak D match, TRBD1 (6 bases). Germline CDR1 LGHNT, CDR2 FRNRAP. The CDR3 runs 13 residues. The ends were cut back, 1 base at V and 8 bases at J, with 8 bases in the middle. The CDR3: CASGLGRGEKLFF. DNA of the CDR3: TGTGCTAGTGGTTTGGGCAGGGGCGAAAAACTGTTTTTT.

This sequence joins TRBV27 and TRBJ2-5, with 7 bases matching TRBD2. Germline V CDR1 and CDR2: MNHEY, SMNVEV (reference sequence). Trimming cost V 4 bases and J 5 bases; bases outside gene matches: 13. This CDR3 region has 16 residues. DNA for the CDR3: TGTGCCAGCAGTTCTATCGAGGGAGGGGTCGGGGAGACCCAGTACTTC. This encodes CASSSIEGGVGETQYF.

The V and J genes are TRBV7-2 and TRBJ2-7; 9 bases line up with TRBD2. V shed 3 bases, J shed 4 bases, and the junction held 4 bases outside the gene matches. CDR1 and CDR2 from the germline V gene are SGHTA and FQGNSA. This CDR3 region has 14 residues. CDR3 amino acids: CASSLAGLAYEQYF. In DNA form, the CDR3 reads TGTGCCAGCAGCTTGGCGGGACTAGCTTACGAGCAGTACTTC.

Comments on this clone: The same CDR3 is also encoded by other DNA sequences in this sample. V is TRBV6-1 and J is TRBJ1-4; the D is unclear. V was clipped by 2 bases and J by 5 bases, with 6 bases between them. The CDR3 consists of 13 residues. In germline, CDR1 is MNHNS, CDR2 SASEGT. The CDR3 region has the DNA TGTGCCAGCAGTGAATTGCAGAATGAAAAACTGTTTTTT. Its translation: CASSELQNEKLFF.

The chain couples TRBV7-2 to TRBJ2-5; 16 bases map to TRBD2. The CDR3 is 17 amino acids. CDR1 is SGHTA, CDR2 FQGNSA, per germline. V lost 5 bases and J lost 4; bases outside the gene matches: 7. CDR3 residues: CASSRGLAGGPGETQYF. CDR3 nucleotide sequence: TGTGCCAGCAGCAGGGGACTAGCGGGAGGGCCGGGAGAGACCCAGTACTTC.

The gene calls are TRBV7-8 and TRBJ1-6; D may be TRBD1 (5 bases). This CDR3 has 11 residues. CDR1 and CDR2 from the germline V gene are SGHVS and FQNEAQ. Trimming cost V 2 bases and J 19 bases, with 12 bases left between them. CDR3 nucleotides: TGTGCCAGCAGCTTACCGGGACCGCAGCACTTT. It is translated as CASSLPGPQHF.

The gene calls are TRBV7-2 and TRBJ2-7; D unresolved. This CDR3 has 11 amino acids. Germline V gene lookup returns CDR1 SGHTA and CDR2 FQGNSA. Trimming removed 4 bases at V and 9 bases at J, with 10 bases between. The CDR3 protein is CASSSKSRQYF. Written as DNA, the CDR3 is TGTGCCAGCAGCTCCAAGTCTCGGCAGTACTTC.

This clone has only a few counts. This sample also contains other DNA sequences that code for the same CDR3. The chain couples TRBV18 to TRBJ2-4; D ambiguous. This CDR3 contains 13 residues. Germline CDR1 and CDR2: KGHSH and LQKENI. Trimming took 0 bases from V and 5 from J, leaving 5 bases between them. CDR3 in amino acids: CASSPPGQNIQYF. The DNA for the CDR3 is TGTGCCAGCTCACCACCGGGCCAAAACATTCAGTACTTC.

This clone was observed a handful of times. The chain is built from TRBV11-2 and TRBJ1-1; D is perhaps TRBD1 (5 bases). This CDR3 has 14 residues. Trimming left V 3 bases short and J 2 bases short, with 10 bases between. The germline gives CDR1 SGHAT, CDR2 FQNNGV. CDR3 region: CASSFLGGNTEAFF. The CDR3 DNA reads TGTGCCAGCAGCTTCCTTGGGGGAAACACTGAAGCTTTCTTT.

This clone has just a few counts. In DNA form, the CDR3 reads TGTGCCAGCACTAATCAGGGTTACGAGCAGTACTTC. Its protein product is CASTNQGYEQYF. This chain links TRBV7-2 with TRBJ2-7; D perhaps matches TRBD1 (5 bases). This CDR3 has 12 amino acids. Trimming took 7 bases from V and 4 from J, leaving 11 bases between them. CDR1 is SGHTA and CDR2 is FQGNSA in the germline V gene.

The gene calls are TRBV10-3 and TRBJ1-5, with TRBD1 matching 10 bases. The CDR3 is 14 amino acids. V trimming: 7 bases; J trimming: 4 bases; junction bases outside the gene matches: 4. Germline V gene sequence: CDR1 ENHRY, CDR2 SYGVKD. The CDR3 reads CAIKGTGDNQPQHF. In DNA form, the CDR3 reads TGTGCCATCAAGGGGACAGGGGATAATCAGCCCCAGCATTTT.

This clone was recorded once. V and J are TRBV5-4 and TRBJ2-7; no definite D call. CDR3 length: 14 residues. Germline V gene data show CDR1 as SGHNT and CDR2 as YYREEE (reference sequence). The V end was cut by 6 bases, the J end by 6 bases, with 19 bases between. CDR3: CASTPSPTGFEQYF. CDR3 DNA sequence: TGTGCCAGCACCCCCAGCCCCACGGGTTTCGAGCAGTACTTC.

CDR3 DNA sequence: TGCGCCAGCAGCCAACGGACAGGAGCCGGAAGCACAGATACGCAGTATTTT. Translating gives CASSQRTGAGSTDTQYF. V and J are TRBV4-1 and TRBJ2-3; 7 bases line up with TRBD1. Looked up from germline, CDR1 is MGHRA and CDR2 is YSYEKL. This CDR3 is 17 amino acids long. The junction had 8 bases not matched to a gene; V was cut back by 2 bases and J by 0 bases.

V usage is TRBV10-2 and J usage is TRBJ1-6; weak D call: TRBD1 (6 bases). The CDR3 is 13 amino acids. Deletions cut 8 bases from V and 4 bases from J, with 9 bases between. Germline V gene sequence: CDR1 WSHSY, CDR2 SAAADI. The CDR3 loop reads CASRDIYNSPLHF. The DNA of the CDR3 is TGCGCCAGCCGGGACATATATAATTCACCCCTCCACTTT.

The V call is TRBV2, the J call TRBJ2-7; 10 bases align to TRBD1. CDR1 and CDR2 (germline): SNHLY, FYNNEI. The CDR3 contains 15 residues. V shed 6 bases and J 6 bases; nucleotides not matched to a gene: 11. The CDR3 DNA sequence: TGTGCCAGCAGCACGCCCCCTGACAGGGGGCCCGAGCAGTACTTC. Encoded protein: CASSTPPDRGPEQYF.

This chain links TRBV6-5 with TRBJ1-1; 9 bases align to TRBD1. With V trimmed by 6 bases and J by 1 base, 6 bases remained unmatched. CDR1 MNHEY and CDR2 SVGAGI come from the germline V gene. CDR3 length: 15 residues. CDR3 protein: CASRPNRGQNTEAFF. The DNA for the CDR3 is TGTGCCAGCAGACCTAACAGGGGGCAGAACACTGAAGCTTTCTTT.

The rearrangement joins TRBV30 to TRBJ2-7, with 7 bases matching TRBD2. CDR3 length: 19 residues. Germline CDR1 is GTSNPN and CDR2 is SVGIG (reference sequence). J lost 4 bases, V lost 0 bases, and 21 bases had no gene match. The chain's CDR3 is CAWSVPGGPGGTYKYEQYF. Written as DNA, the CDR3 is TGTGCCTGGAGTGTACCGGGGGGACCGGGAGGAACCTATAAATACGAGCAGTACTTC.

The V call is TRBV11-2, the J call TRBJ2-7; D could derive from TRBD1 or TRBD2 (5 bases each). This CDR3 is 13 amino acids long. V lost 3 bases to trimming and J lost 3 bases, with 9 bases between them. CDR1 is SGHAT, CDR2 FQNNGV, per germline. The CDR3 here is CASSLGPSYEQYF. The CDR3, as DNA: TGTGCCAGCAGCTTGGGACCGAGCTACGAGCAGTACTTC.

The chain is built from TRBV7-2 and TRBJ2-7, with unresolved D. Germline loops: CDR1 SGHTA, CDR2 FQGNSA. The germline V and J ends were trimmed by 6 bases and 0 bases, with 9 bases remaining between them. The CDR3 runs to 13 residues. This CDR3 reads CASREFVSYEQYF. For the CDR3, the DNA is TGTGCCAGCAGGGAGTTCGTCTCCTACGAGCAGTACTTC.

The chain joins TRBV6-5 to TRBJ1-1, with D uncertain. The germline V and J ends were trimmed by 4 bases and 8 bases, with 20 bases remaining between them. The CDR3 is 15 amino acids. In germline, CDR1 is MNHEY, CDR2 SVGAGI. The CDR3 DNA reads TGTGCCAGCAGTTCCCCCCTGACCGTGGAAAGAGAAGCTTTCTTT. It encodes CASSSPLTVEREAFF.

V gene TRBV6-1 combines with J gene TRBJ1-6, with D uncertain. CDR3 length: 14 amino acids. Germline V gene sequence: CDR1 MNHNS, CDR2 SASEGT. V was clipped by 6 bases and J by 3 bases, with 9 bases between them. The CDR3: CASSPASYNSPLHF. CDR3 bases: TGTGCCAGCAGCCCCGCTAGCTATAATTCACCCCTCCACTTT.